This record covers a single T cell receptor (beta chain). Only in-frame clones appear in the TCRdb table, and some are missing; sequencing was by immunoSEQ multiplex PCR. The sample comprises 130,000 to 150,000 clones, more than 65% of which are singletons, and approximately 10% rests with the top ten. The data derive from a study of blood T cell repertoires in COVID-19. The CDR3 runs to 16 residues. Germline V gives CDR1 SGHAT, CDR2 FQNNGV. V dropped 5 bases and J dropped 4; count of bases not matched to a gene: 11. The sequence derives from a man in his sixties with active or convalescent COVID-19. Source material: peripheral blood. V usage is TRBV11-2 and J usage is TRBJ2-1, with TRBD2 identical over 7 bases. The CDR3 spells CASSLQPSGGYNEQFF. The CDR3 DNA reads TGTGCCAGCAGCCTCCAGCCTAGCGGAGGGTACAATGAGCAGTTCTTC. The full variable domain, completed using reference TRBV11-2 and TRBJ2-1, is EAGVAQSPRYKIIEKRQSVAFWCNPISGHATLYWYQQILGQGPKLLIQFQNNGVVDDSQLPKDRFSAERLKGVDSTLKIQPAKLEDSAVYLCASSLQPSGGYNEQFFGPGTRLTVL.